This T cell receptor beta chain was retrieved from a study of blood T cells in healthy people across ages (dated by TCRdb to the mid-2010s). With respect to the entire study: In model experiments, template switching captured roughly one uniquely barcoded TCR beta cDNA molecule for every two T cells. To avoid experimental bias, donors of different ages were distributed randomly across sequencing lanes. Donors were grouped into four age groups: young (average 16 years), middle-aged (39), aged (roughly 67) and long-lived (about 89). The study analyzed two additional independent replicas of 1 million unique cDNA reads from the same blood draw for two donors, one aged 18 to 30 and one aged 80 or older. Age-related changes in TCR beta repertoire diversity were measured in the study by deep sequencing normalized with unique cDNA molecular identifiers.

Library generation was performed with 5' RACE. The sequencer was an Illumina HiSeq 2500. The second PCR ran for about 6 to 12 cycles and used a J-beta primer mix along with a sample-barcoded 5' primer. A unique molecular identifier was introduced onto each TCR beta cDNA molecule by a template-switch 5' adaptor carrying 12 random nucleotides. Each sample yielded at least 2.5 million CDR3-containing paired-end reads. First-strand cDNA synthesis was performed from all RNA using the Mint cDNA synthesis kit, with priming by a TRBC-specific oligonucleotide. After uracil-DNA glycosylase treatment, a first 18-cycle PCR used universal primers M1SS and BC2_uni_R on all cDNA. In the original analysis: Normalization of each sample was performed by random selection of 1 million high-quality reads, each carrying a distinct molecular identifier. Instead of being binned into consensus sequences, reads with shared molecular identifiers were discarded. MiTCR, with a Q25 quality threshold and the strictest error-elimination algorithm, was used for CDR3 identification, clonotype clustering and error correction. Lower-bound total TCR beta diversity was estimated with a nonparametric unseen species model using Euler transformation. TCRdb reanalyzed the raw reads on its own, using fastp at Q25 for trimming and MiXCR for clone calling, and kept in-frame beta chains. Rows are combined by CDR3 protein, so each entry shows the most common genes and DNA. TCRdb assigned the V and J calls; the authors' analysis was not used. The sample has fewer than 2,000,000 distinct CDR3 sequences on record, about 31% of them singletons. The ten most abundant clones make up over 9% of the sample.

This clonotype was seen only a few times. Its antigen remains undetermined. No base quality values were provided; no much bigger clone lies one nucleotide off. The roughly 39 donors, aged roughly 6 to 95 years, were systemically healthy Caucasian individuals from Russia. Around 9.7 milliliters of peripheral blood were collected from each donor into EDTA-treated Vacutainer tubes. PBMCs were isolated by Ficoll-Paque density-gradient centrifugation, with at least 6.5 million obtained per sample. Trizol reagent was used to extract total RNA from the PBMCs, yielding at least 5 micrograms per sample. Naive CD45RAhigh/CD27high T cell percentages were measured by flow cytometry on a PBMC aliquot from every donor. CDR1 and CDR2 are drawn from the germline V gene (reference sequence): DFQATT, SNEGSKA. The CDR3 sequence holds 16 residues, the cysteine and phenylalanine included. Just CDR3 DNA is preserved here, 48 bases in frame from base 1. V loses 0 bases at its end and J loses 3 bases; junction bases beyond the gene matches: 10.

Broader findings and caveats from the paper: A strong correlation was found between observed TCR beta diversity and the percentage of naive T cells measured by flow cytometry. Bulk unsorted PBMC profiling prevented conclusive comparison of naive and antigen-experienced compartments. Observed TCR beta diversity per million T cells fell roughly linearly with age, and a significant reduction was already apparent by age about 36. The long-lived group showed more naive CD4+ T cells, fewer expanded clones and increased TCR diversity than the aged group, suggesting age selection. Because the CMV infection status of the donors was unknown, age-related changes in expanded clonotypes may potentially have been confounded. Estimates of total diversity based on one million sequenced T cells were considered lower bounds and underestimates.

The sequenced sample consisted of blood. This sequence uses TRBV20-1 and TRBJ1-2, with TRBD1 identical over 7 junction bases. This receptor was taken from a woman aged 25 to 39 in good health. This receptor has the CDR3 CSARDSGTARYYGYTF. The nucleotide sequence is given as TGCAGTGCTAGAGATTCGGGGACAGCCCGATACTATGGCTACACCTTC.